Below, 2 T cell receptor beta chains from the same sample are listed, as sequenced in a study of read filtering for tumor transcriptome and immune sequencing. Molecular barcoded adaptors covering alpha/delta and beta/gamma chains were used on 400 to 450 ng RNA. TCRdb reprocessed the reads via MiXCR and lists one record per CDR3 protein. The sample lists about 41,000 distinct CDR3 sequences; roughly 13% were seen once. The material sequenced was a population of CD138-negative cells sorted from bone marrow. The receptors shown here come from a donor at least 40 years old with multiple myeloma.

This clonotype was seen ten or more times. The chain carries TRBV30 and TRBJ2-1; D might be TRBD2 (5 bases). Looked up from germline, CDR1 is GTSNPN and CDR2 is SVGIG (reference sequence). V lost 5 bases to trimming and J lost 3 bases, with 5 bases between them. The CDR3 covers 11 residues. The CDR3 DNA reads TGTGCCTGGCGGGGCTACAATGAGCAGTTCTTC. This translates into CAWRGYNEQFF.

This clonotype has ten or more counts. The chain has TRBV20-1 and TRBJ1-1; maybe TRBD1 (5 bases). V was trimmed by 0 bases and J by 4 bases, leaving 15 bases between them. The CDR3 is 15 residues long. Germline lookup yields CDR1 DFQATT and CDR2 SNEGSKA (reference sequence). CDR3 in DNA: TGCAGTGCTAGAGATACCGGGCAGGGTTTCACTGAAGCTTTCTTT. It yields the protein CSARDTGQGFTEAFF.